The clone carrying this TCR beta chain was seen at least ten times. This entry comes from a study of early T cells in non-severe SARS-CoV-2 infection. About the research overall: Sequencing input comprised bulk RNA from unsorted whole blood; chain pairing was not available.

Germline lookup yields CDR1 SGHRS and CDR2 YFSETQ. V shed 4 bases and J shed 5 bases, with 12 bases lying between them. There are 13 residues in the CDR3. The library protocol tagged individual cDNA molecules with unique molecular identifiers. TCRdb passed the 5' RACE reads through MiXCR, listing each CDR3 protein once. Of roughly 50,000 distinct CDR3 sequences listed, about 7.8% are singletons. The chain employs TRBV5-1 and TRBJ1-2; D is undetermined. Specimen: whole blood. The TCR originated in an adult who was a healthcare worker with PCR-confirmed SARS-CoV-2 infection or an uninfected control (not recorded which). The CDR3 nucleotides read TGCGCCAGCAGCGCTACAAGATTTTATGGCTACACCTTC. Its translation is CASSATRFYGYTF.